The 27 T cell receptor beta chains given below trace back to one sample, sequenced in a study of CD8 T cells in Susac syndrome. Random hexamers were used to reverse transcribe 0.5 to 1 ug of RNA. Each CDR3 protein gets one entry after TCRdb re-called the immunoSEQ multiplex PCR reads with MiXCR. The sample shows some 100,000 distinct CDR3 sequences, 92% of them seen only once. Sequenced: CD4+ T cells from PBMCs. Source of these receptors: a human donor in good health.

The genes are TRBV18 and TRBJ2-7; possibly TRBD2 for D (6 bases). Germline loops: CDR1 KGHSH, CDR2 LQKENI. V lost 0 bases, J lost 2 bases, and 8 bases lay in between. CDR3 size: 14 residues. In DNA form, the CDR3 reads TGTGCCAGCTCACCACCTAGCGGTACCTACGAGCAGTACTTC. This codes for CASSPPSGTYEQYF.

This sequence joins TRBV9 and TRBJ2-7; 7 bases are shared with TRBD1. Germline lookup yields CDR1 SGDLS and CDR2 YYNGEE. The V and J ends lost 2 bases and 2 bases, in that order; junction bases with no gene match: 10. The CDR3 sequence is 16 residues long. CDR3 nucleotides: TGTGCCAGCAGCGTGAGGCCTGAGCAGGGGGCCTACGAGCAGTACTTC. As protein: CASSVRPEQGAYEQYF.

The chain links TRBV14 to TRBJ2-5; TRBD2 agrees at 13 bases. The germline V gene encodes CDR1 SGHDN and CDR2 FVKESK. V shed 3 bases, J shed 1 base, and the junction held 5 bases outside the gene matches. This CDR3 region has 17 residues. The CDR3 nucleotides read TGTGCCAGCAGCCAGGGCAGACTAGCGGGGGGCCAAGAGACCCAGTACTTC. Encoded protein: CASSQGRLAGGQETQYF. Complete variable domain (other parts from reference TRBV14 and TRBJ2-5): EAGVTQFPSHSVIEKGQTVTLRCDPISGHDNLYWYRRVMGKEIKFLLHFVKESKQDESGMPNNRFLAERTGGTYSTLKVQPAELEDSGVYFCASSQGRLAGGQETQYFGPGTRLLVL.

A few counts support this clonotype. This sequence joins TRBV6-5 and TRBJ2-7; D possibly corresponds to TRBD2 (6 bases). The CDR3 spans 14 residues. Germline lookup yields CDR1 MNHEY and CDR2 SVGAGI. Trimming took off 4 bases at V and 0 bases at J, with 10 bases between the two ends. CDR3 region: CASSLEGSSYEQYF. CDR3 DNA: TGTGCCAGCAGTTTGGAGGGAAGCTCCTACGAGCAGTACTTC.

V and J are TRBV27 and TRBJ2-5; 10 bases match TRBD2. This CDR3 contains 15 residues. Per germline, CDR1 MNHEY and CDR2 SMNVEV (reference sequence). V lost 5 bases, J lost 5 bases, and 8 bases stayed unmatched. CDR3 in amino acids: CASSGSGRSWETQYF. For the CDR3, the DNA is TGTGCCAGCAGTGGTAGCGGGAGGTCTTGGGAGACCCAGTACTTC.

V usage is TRBV7-9 and J usage is TRBJ2-5, with 8 bases aligning to TRBD1. After removal of 0 bases from V and 1 base from J, the junction contained 4 bases not matched to a gene. The germline V gene has CDR1 SEHNR and CDR2 FQNEAQ (reference sequence). The CDR3 consists of 16 residues. The CDR3 region is CASSLALTGAQETQYF. CDR3 nucleotide sequence: TGTGCCAGCAGCTTAGCCCTGACAGGGGCCCAAGAGACCCAGTACTTC.

The V and J genes are TRBV29-1 and TRBJ1-2; D ambiguous. Germline CDR1 and CDR2: SQVTM and ANQGSEA. Trimming removed 7 bases at V and 4 bases at J, with 13 bases between. The CDR3 loop spans 12 amino acids. CDR3 nucleotides: TGCAGCGCTCAGGAAGTTGGCTATGGCTACACCTTC. Amino acids: CSAQEVGYGYTF.

The chain joins TRBV19 to TRBJ1-5; no definite D call. The ends were cut back, 6 bases at V and 7 bases at J, with 16 bases in the middle. Germline CDR1 and CDR2: LNHDA and SQIVND (reference sequence). The length of the CDR3 is 14 residues. CDR3 region: CASSRVAGHQPQHF. The DNA for the CDR3 is TGTGCCAGTAGCCGCGTTGCGGGCCACCAGCCCCAGCATTTT.

This clonotype was seen only once. The J gene is TRBJ2-7, the V gene TRBV5-1, with D possibly TRBD1 on 7 matching bases. The CDR3 has 16 residues. Deletions cut 0 bases from V and 2 bases from J, with 15 bases between. Looked up from germline, CDR1 is SGHRS and CDR2 is YFSETQ. CDR3 sequence reads: CASSLALGGQTYEQYF. The CDR3 bases are TGCGCCAGCAGCTTGGCCCTCGGGGGACAGACCTACGAGCAGTACTTC.

This chain connects TRBV29-1 to TRBJ1-1; 8 nucleotides line up with TRBD1. Germline V gene lookup returns CDR1 SQVTM and CDR2 ANQGSEA. The CDR3 is 13 residues long. Trimming removed 5 bases from V and 0 bases from J; junction bases left unmatched: 2. The CDR3 DNA reads as TGCAGCGTTTCGGGACAGGTGAACACTGAAGCTTTCTTT. Translated, it gives CSVSGQVNTEAFF.

The chain combines TRBV29-1 with TRBJ2-3, with 9 positions matching TRBD1. CDR3 length: 13 residues. CDR1 and CDR2 (germline): SQVTM, ANQGSEA. V lost 4 bases and J lost 9; bases outside the gene matches: 8. CDR3 nucleotide sequence: TGCAGCGTTGTGGGGGGGACAGGGAACACGCAGTATTTT. Its translation: CSVVGGTGNTQYF.

V usage is TRBV2 and J usage is TRBJ2-1; 10 bases are shared with TRBD2. Germline CDR1 SNHLY, CDR2 FYNNEI. J gave up 9 bases and V 10 bases, and 12 bases lay outside the gene matches. The CDR3 has 14 amino acids. The CDR3 here is CATQERGGRSEQFF. The CDR3 bases are TGTGCCACCCAGGAGCGGGGGGGCCGGAGTGAGCAGTTCTTC.

The chain recombines TRBV28 with TRBJ2-7; 8 positions agree with TRBD2. J was trimmed by 6 bases and V by 3 bases; bases with no gene match: 7. Germline loops: CDR1 MDHEN, CDR2 SYDVKM. This CDR3 has 14 residues. This chain's CDR3 is CASSLSGSGGEQYF. For the CDR3, the DNA is TGTGCCAGCAGTTTGAGCGGGAGTGGTGGCGAGCAGTACTTC.

The V gene is TRBV7-2, the J gene TRBJ2-5, with TRBD2 matching 11 bases. V shed 5 bases and J 4 bases; nucleotides not matched to a gene: 9. The V gene's germline CDR1 is SGHTA and CDR2 FQGNSA. The CDR3 length is 16 residues. The CDR3 reads CASSPLAGGPGETQYF. The CDR3 coding sequence is TGTGCCAGCAGCCCGTTAGCGGGAGGGCCGGGAGAGACCCAGTACTTC.

The J gene is TRBJ1-5, the V gene TRBV7-2; 12 nucleotides agree with TRBD1. V dropped 2 bases and J dropped 6; count of bases not matched to a gene: 5. Germline lookup yields CDR1 SGHTA and CDR2 FQGNSA. CDR3 size: 16 residues. CDR3 residues: CASSLLGTGGGQPQHF. The CDR3 DNA reads TGTGCCAGCAGCTTACTGGGGACAGGGGGCGGTCAGCCCCAGCATTTT.

There are a few counts of this clonotype. The V call is TRBV7-2, the J call TRBJ2-7; D not resolved. The CDR3 totals 14 residues. Germline-derived CDR1 and CDR2 are SGHTA and FQGNSA. Trimming took off 1 base at V and 0 bases at J, with 7 bases between the two ends. CDR3 loop: CASSLGPASYEQYF. CDR3 bases: TGTGCCAGCAGCTTAGGCCCAGCCTCCTACGAGCAGTACTTC.

In this sample, this clonotype turned up once. The rearrangement links TRBV7-2 to TRBJ2-3, with 10 bases lining up with TRBD2. With 5 bases clipped from V and 3 bases from J, the junction kept 5 bases outside the gene matches. Germline CDR1 and CDR2: SGHTA and FQGNSA. This CDR3 has 15 residues. The CDR3 protein is CASSAAGLATDTQYF. The CDR3, as DNA: TGTGCCAGCAGCGCCGCGGGACTAGCGACAGATACGCAGTATTTT.

The chain recombines TRBV3-1 with TRBJ2-7; 10 bases line up with TRBD2. The germline gives CDR1 LGHDT, CDR2 YNNKEL (reference sequence). V was clipped by 2 bases and J by 5 bases; unmatched bases: 9. CDR3 size: 16 residues. CDR3 sequence (DNA): TGTGCCAGCAGCCAAAGAAGATACAGCGGGAGGGACGAGCAGTACTTC. The encoded protein is CASSQRRYSGRDEQYF.

The chain recombines TRBV7-9 with TRBJ1-1, with TRBD1 matching 9 bases. Germline V gene sequence: CDR1 SEHNR, CDR2 FQNEAQ (reference sequence). The CDR3 runs 14 residues. Trimming at V came to 5 bases and at J to 6 bases, leaving 7 bases not matched to a gene. CDR3 bases: TGTGCCAGCAGCCCGGACAGGGGCCGAGCTGAAGCTTTCTTT. Protein sequence: CASSPDRGRAEAFF.

This chain connects TRBV14 to TRBJ2-5, with 8 bases identical to TRBD1. V shed 3 bases and J 12 bases; nucleotides not matched to a gene: 6. There are 12 residues in the CDR3. Germline lookup yields CDR1 SGHDN and CDR2 FVKESK. The CDR3 is CASSHRTGRKYF. Written as DNA, the CDR3 is TGTGCCAGCAGCCACCGGACAGGGCGAAAGTACTTC.

The chain has TRBV12-5 and TRBJ1-5; D ambiguous. V was trimmed by 4 bases and J by 1 base, leaving 8 bases between them. Germline V CDR1 and CDR2: LGHNT, FRNRAP. The CDR3 consists of 14 residues. CDR3 sequence: CASGSPPSNQPQHF. The CDR3, as DNA: TGTGCTAGTGGTTCCCCCCCCAGCAATCAGCCCCAGCATTTT.

The chain combines TRBV6-2 or TRBV6-3 with TRBJ2-6, with unresolved D. The CDR3 has 19 residues. Germline V gene data show CDR1 as MNHEY and CDR2 as SVGEGT. Trimming cost V 5 bases and J 6 bases, with 26 bases left between them. The CDR3 loop reads CASSVLTSSSQLAANVLTF. CDR3 bases: TGTGCCAGCAGTGTGCTGACCAGCTCGTCCCAGTTGGCGGCCAACGTCCTGACTTTC.

This clonotype occurred a few times. The CDR3 protein is CASSVGGGYEQYF. The CDR3, as DNA: TGTGCCAGTAGTGTCGGGGGCGGCTACGAGCAGTACTTC. V usage is TRBV19 and J usage is TRBJ2-7; D possibly matches TRBD1 or TRBD2 (6 bases each). V was cut by 5 bases and J by 3 bases, with 11 bases left in between. Per the germline V gene, CDR1 is LNHDA and CDR2 is SQIVND (reference sequence). The CDR3 is made up of 13 amino acids.

The V gene is TRBV12-3 or TRBV12-4, the J gene TRBJ2-7; possibly TRBD2 for D (5 bases). This CDR3 is built from 14 residues. V lost 6 bases to trimming and J lost 2 bases, with 14 bases between them. CDR3 DNA sequence: TGTGCCAGCAGACGCCGGGGAGAAGCCTACGAGCAGTACTTC. Protein: CASRRRGEAYEQYF.

The chain's CDR3 is CASTVFVGGELFF. For the CDR3, the DNA is TGTGCCAGCACCGTATTCGTAGGCGGGGAGCTGTTTTTT. This chain uses TRBV25-1 with TRBJ2-2, with no clear D. Looked up from germline, CDR1 is MGHDK and CDR2 is SYGVNS. This CDR3 has 13 residues. Deletions cut 7 bases from V and 7 bases from J, with 13 bases between.

The CDR3 sequence: CASSRGDRANNQPQHF. The CDR3, as DNA: TGTGCCAGTAGTAGGGGGGACAGGGCGAATAATCAGCCCCAGCATTTT. The gene calls are TRBV19 and TRBJ1-5, with 9 bases matching TRBD1. The CDR3 loop spans 16 amino acids. The germline gives CDR1 LNHDA, CDR2 SQIVND (reference sequence). V trimming: 4 bases; J trimming: 4 bases; junction bases outside the gene matches: 8.

CDR3: CASRLPLPGPSYNEQFF. The DNA for the CDR3 is TGTGCCAGCCGCCTCCCCCTACCGGGCCCGTCCTACAATGAGCAGTTCTTC. This chain uses TRBV27 with TRBJ2-1; no clear D. The V end lost 8 bases, the J end lost 1 base, and 21 bases lay between the germline ends. This CDR3 region has 17 residues. The germline V gene encodes CDR1 MNHEY and CDR2 SMNVEV (reference sequence).